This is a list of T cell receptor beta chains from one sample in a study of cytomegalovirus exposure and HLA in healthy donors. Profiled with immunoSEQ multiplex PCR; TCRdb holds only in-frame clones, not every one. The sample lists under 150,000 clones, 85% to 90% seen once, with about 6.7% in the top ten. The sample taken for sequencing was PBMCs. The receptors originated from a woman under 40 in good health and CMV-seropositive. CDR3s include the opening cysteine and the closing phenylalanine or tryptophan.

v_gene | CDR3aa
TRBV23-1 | CASPLRLAGERRAETQYF
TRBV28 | CASSLASVYEQYF
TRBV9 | CASSPGPGGTEAFF
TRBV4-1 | CASSQEGGGDSGNTIYF
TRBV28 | CASSSPRGGHNTEAFF
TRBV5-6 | CASSLGPGRGRTEAFF
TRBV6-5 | CASSYSGTGNYGYTF
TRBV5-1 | CASKRVVAGGTGELFF
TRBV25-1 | CASSEKGWNSPLHF
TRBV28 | CASSFSGTGKWELFF
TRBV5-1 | CASSLIQGVGTEAFF
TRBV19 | CASSMVTDGYTF
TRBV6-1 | CASSPDRGGNTIYF
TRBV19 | CASTPGTDYGYTF